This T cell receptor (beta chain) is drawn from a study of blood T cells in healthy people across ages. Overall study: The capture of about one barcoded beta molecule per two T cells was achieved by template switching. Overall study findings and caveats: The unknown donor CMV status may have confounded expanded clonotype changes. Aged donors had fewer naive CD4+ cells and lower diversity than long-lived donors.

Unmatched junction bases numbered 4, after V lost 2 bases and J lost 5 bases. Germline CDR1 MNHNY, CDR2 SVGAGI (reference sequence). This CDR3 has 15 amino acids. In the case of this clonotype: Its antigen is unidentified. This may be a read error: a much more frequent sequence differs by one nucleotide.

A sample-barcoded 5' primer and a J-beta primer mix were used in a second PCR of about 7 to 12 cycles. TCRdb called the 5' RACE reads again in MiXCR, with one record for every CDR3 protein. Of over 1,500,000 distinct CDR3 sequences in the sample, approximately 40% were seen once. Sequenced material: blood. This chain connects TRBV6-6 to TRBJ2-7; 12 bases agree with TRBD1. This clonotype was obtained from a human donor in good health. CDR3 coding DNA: TGTGCCAGCAGTTACCTGGGACAGGGGGCTAACGAGCAGTACTTC. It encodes CASSYLGQGANEQYF.